A selection of T cell receptor beta chains follows, all from one sample in a study of CD8+ T cells in alopecia areata. Only in-frame clones appear in the TCRdb table, and some are missing; sequencing was by immunoSEQ multiplex PCR. The profile shows 150,000 to 200,000 clones, around three fifths of them singletons. This material consisted of CD4+ T cells sorted from blood, taken at week 4, from a patient treated with tofacitinib. These receptors were collected from a human donor with alopecia areata. Both conserved end residues are part of each CDR3. D genes are given only for firm matches. Only part of the rows carry a size: once, few, many, or a class if the clone is expanded.

size	D	V	J	DNA	CDR3
.	.	TRBV29-1	TRBJ1-4	TGCAGCGTTGTGATAGGCACTAATGAAAAACTGTTTTTT	CSVVIGTNEKLFF
.	.	TRBV6-5	TRBJ2-5	TGTGCCAGCAGACCACTAGCCTCGGAGACCCAGTACTTC	CASRPLASETQYF
.	.	TRBV5-1	TRBJ2-1	TGCGCCAGCAGCTTGCAGGGGTATGAGCAGTTCTTC	CASSLQGYEQFF
.	TRBD1	TRBV10-3	TRBJ2-2	TGTGCCACCGGACAGGGCCAGAACACCGGGGAGCTGTTTTTT	CATGQGQNTGELFF
few	.	TRBV30	TRBJ1-2	TGTGCCTGGGGAACGCTGAATGGCTACACCTTC	CAWGTLNGYTF
.	.	TRBV29-1	TRBJ1-2	TGCAGCGTTCTAGGGGATGACTATGGCTACACCTTC	CSVLGDDYGYTF
.	.	TRBV7-8	TRBJ1-1	TGTGCCAGCAGCGTTCGGACAGCGAACACTGAAGCTTTCTTT	CASSVRTANTEAFF
.	.	TRBV14	TRBJ2-7	TGTGCCAGCAGCCTAATTGGTCAGGTCTACGAGCAGTACTTC	CASSLIGQVYEQYF
.	.	TRBV18	TRBJ1-2	TGTGCCAGCTCATCTACAGGCTATGGCTACACCTTC	CASSSTGYGYTF
.	.	TRBV9	TRBJ1-3	TGTGCCAGCAGCGCCCCGATCGGAGGGTGGGACACCATATATTTT	CASSAPIGGWDTIYF
once	TRBD1	TRBV29-1	TRBJ1-1	TGCAGCGTTGAAGTCCAGGGGGCGAGACCTGAAGCTTTCTTT	CSVEVQGARPEAFF
.	.	TRBV4-3	TRBJ2-5	TGCGCCAGCAGCCAAGGGGCCCTAACTCAAGAGACCCAGTACTTC	CASSQGALTQETQYF
.	.	TRBV6-1	TRBJ1-6	TGTGCCAGCAGTTATCAAGATAATTCACCCCTCCACTTT	CASSYQDNSPLHF
.	.	TRBV7-9	TRBJ1-5	TGTGCCAGCAGTTTGGACCCCAAATTCCCCCAGCATTTT	CASSLDPKFPQHF
once	.	TRBV2	TRBJ1-1	TGTGCCAGCAGACTCGAACAGAACACTGAAGCTTTCTTT	CASRLEQNTEAFF
.	TRBD1	TRBV11-2	TRBJ1-1	TGTGCCAGCAGCCCTTCCCGGACAGGCCAAGCTTTCTTT	CASSPSRTGQAFF
many	.	TRBV9	TRBJ2-4	TGTGCCAGCAGCGTAGATCCTACGGAGGGGGCCAAAAACATTCAGTACTTC	CASSVDPTEGAKNIQYF
.	.	TRBV7-2	TRBJ1-5	TGTGCCAGCAGCTGGGGGCACAATCAGCCCCAGCATTTT	CASSWGHNQPQHF
.	.	TRBV5-1	TRBJ1-2	TGCGCCAGCAACTTGGTATCCAACTATGGCTACACCTTC	CASNLVSNYGYTF
.	.	TRBV30	TRBJ1-5	TGTGCCTGGGCCCTCGGGGGCGCGGGCAATCAGCCCCAGCATTTT	CAWALGGAGNQPQHF
.	.	TRBV12-5	TRBJ2-7	TGTGCTAGTGGCCGCCTCGGGACGGTCCTGGGGCAGTACTTC	CASGRLGTVLGQYF
.	.	TRBV29-1	TRBJ1-2	TGCAGCGTTGCTCACATCTATGGCTACACCTTC	CSVAHIYGYTF
.	.	TRBV30	TRBJ1-2	TGTGCCTGTACCGGCGGCTATGGCTACACCTTC	CACTGGYGYTF
few	.	TRBV30	TRBJ1-5	TGTGCCTGGGCGTACGGGGAAAATCAGCCCCAGCATTTT	CAWAYGENQPQHF
few	.	TRBV5-4	TRBJ2-3	TGTGCCAGCAGCTTGGCAACCCCTCGGAGCGTGCAGTATTTT	CASSLATPRSVQYF
.	TRBD1	TRBV7-2	TRBJ1-5	TGTGCCAGCAGCTTAGCTAGGGGGCTCGGACAGCCCCAGCATTTT	CASSLARGLGQPQHF
.	TRBD2	TRBV14	TRBJ2-3	TGTGCCAGCAGCCAAGCGGGGGGGCCCGGAGATACGCAGTATTTT	CASSQAGGPGDTQYF
once	TRBD2	TRBV5-1	TRBJ2-1	TGCGCCAGCAGCTTGTACGGCGGGGGGGCGGCGAATGAGCAGTTCTTC	CASSLYGGGAANEQFF
.	.	TRBV6-1	TRBJ2-6	TGTGCCAGCAGTGAATGGTGGCAGTCTGGGGCCAACGTCCTGACTTTC	CASSEWWQSGANVLTF
.	TRBD1	TRBV5-1	TRBJ2-7	TGCGCCAGCAGCTTCTCGGACAGGAGCTCCTACGAGCAGTACTTC	CASSFSDRSSYEQYF
.	.	TRBV5-1	TRBJ2-3	TGCGCCAGCAGCTTGGGGCAGGGGAGCACAGATACGCAGTATTTT	CASSLGQGSTDTQYF
.	.	TRBV29-1	TRBJ1-6	TGCAGCGTCCAATGGGTCGAGGGGAACTCACCCCTCCACTTT	CSVQWVEGNSPLHF
few	.	TRBV29-1	TRBJ1-2	TGCAGCGTGGACAGAAGGCCTAACTATGGCTACACCTTC	CSVDRRPNYGYTF
.	.	TRBV9	TRBJ2-7	TGTGCCAGCAGCGTGGGCGTTATTTCCTACGAGCAGTACTTC	CASSVGVISYEQYF